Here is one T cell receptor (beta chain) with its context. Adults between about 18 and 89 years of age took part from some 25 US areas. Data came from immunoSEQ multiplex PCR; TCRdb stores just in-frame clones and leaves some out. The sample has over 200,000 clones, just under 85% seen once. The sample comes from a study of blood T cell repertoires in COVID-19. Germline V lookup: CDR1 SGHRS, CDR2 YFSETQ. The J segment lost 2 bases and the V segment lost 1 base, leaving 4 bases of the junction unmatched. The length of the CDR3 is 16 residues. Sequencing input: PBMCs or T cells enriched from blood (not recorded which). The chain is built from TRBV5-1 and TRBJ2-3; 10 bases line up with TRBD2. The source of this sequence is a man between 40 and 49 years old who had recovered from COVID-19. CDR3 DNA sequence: TGCGCCAGCAGCTTGTTAGCGGGAGGCCTCACAGATACGCAGTATTTT. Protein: CASSLLAGGLTDTQYF.